This entry is about one T cell receptor beta chain. Its antigen is as yet unknown. TCRdb re-called the reads with MiXCR, one entry per CDR3 protein. This table has some 110,000 distinct CDR3 sequences, 32% appearing once. This sample stems from a study of T cell repertoires in cytomegalovirus infection. On the study more broadly: Public TCR beta signatures marked donors with CMV infection and the matching HLA. General study points: Pooled public TCR beta family frequency picked out CMV carriers with the relevant HLA.

This CDR3 is 16 amino acids long. From germline, CDR1 is MNHGY and CDR2 SAAAGT. Trimming removed 2 bases from V and 2 bases from J; junction bases left unmatched: 4. This chain links TRBV6-8 with TRBJ2-2; 8 bases map to TRBD2. The receptor was derived from a human donor in good health (CMV status not recorded). Some clones in this sample may be carry-over from other donors' samples. The sample consisted of CD8+ T cells from cultured PBMCs, taken from culture after CMV antigen stimulation. The DNA of the CDR3 is TGTGCCAGCAGTTACCCCCGGGGGGGTAACACCGGGGAGCTGTTTTTT. This encodes CASSYPRGGNTGELFF.